Each of the 19 T cell receptor beta chains below was sequenced from the same sample in a study of CD8 T cells in Susac syndrome. RNA totalling about 0.45 to 1 ug underwent reverse transcription with random hexamers. One entry per CDR3 protein results from TCRdb running MiXCR on the immunoSEQ multiplex PCR reads. The profile shows about 400,000 distinct CDR3 sequences, about 85% of them singletons. The sequenced sample was CD8+ T cells from PBMCs. The receptors were sampled from a human donor with multiple sclerosis.

The chain links TRBV30 to TRBJ2-1, with D uncertain. This CDR3 contains 13 residues. The germline V and J ends were trimmed by 3 bases and 2 bases, with 8 bases remaining between them. The germline V gene encodes CDR1 GTSNPN and CDR2 SVGIG (reference sequence). The CDR3 sequence: CAWRLSAYNEQFF. The CDR3 region has the DNA TGTGCCTGGAGGCTTTCAGCCTACAATGAGCAGTTCTTC.

This chain's CDR3 is CATFGGRNEAFF. CDR3 in DNA: TGTGCCACTTTTGGGGGGCGGAATGAAGCTTTCTTT. The rearrangement uses TRBV6-2 or TRBV6-3 and TRBJ1-1, with D perhaps TRBD1 (6 bases). V shed 10 bases and J shed 7 bases, with 16 bases lying between them. This CDR3 is 12 amino acids long. From germline, CDR1 is MNHEY and CDR2 SVGEGT.

The rearrangement uses TRBV14 and TRBJ2-7, with D perhaps matching TRBD2 (5 bases). The CDR3 is made up of 14 amino acids. Deletions cut 3 bases from V and 4 bases from J, with 13 bases between. Germline lookup yields CDR1 SGHDN and CDR2 FVKESK. The CDR3 protein is CASSQAGWRYEQYF. The DNA of the CDR3 is TGTGCCAGCAGCCAGGCAGGATGGAGGTACGAGCAGTACTTC.

The chain combines TRBV29-1 with TRBJ2-1; 7 bases line up with TRBD2. This CDR3 has 10 amino acids. With V trimmed by 5 bases and J by 16 bases, 8 bases remained unmatched. Germline CDR1 SQVTM, CDR2 ANQGSEA. CDR3 sequence: CSVPGEGTFF. Written as DNA, the CDR3 is TGCAGCGTTCCGGGGGAGGGGACCTTCTTC.

This clonotype has more than one count but fewer than ten. The rearrangement uses TRBV6-6 and TRBJ2-7, with a weak D call TRBD1 (5 bases). The CDR3 is made up of 15 amino acids. Trimming left V 2 bases short and J 2 bases short, with 13 bases between. Per the germline V gene, CDR1 is MNHNY and CDR2 is SVGAGI (reference sequence). The CDR3 loop reads CASSYIQGPPYEQYF. CDR3 coding DNA: TGTGCCAGCAGTTACATCCAGGGCCCTCCCTACGAGCAGTACTTC.

J is TRBJ2-7 and V is TRBV6-1, with TRBD2 matching 7 bases. The length of the CDR3 is 15 residues. With V trimmed by 3 bases and J by 3 bases, 8 bases remained unmatched. Germline CDR1 is MNHNS and CDR2 is SASEGT. CDR3 amino acids: CASSDRPGGSYEQYF. CDR3 coding DNA: TGTGCCAGCAGTGACCGCCCGGGGGGTAGCTACGAGCAGTACTTC.

The chain combines TRBV5-5 with TRBJ2-1, with a possible D match to TRBD2 (6 bases). Germline CDR1 reads SGHKS; CDR2 reads YYEKEE (reference sequence). V was shortened by 6 bases and J by 6 bases, with 13 bases between the two germline ends. This CDR3 is built from 13 residues. CDR3 loop: CASIPAGSNEQFF. The CDR3 coding sequence is TGTGCCAGCATTCCGGCGGGGTCCAATGAGCAGTTCTTC.

This chain connects TRBV6-4 to TRBJ1-1; the D gene is possibly TRBD1 (6 bases). Germline V CDR1 and CDR2: MRHNA, SNTAGT. The CDR3 extends over 16 amino acids. The V end lost 3 bases, the J end lost 2 bases, and 16 bases lay between the germline ends. The CDR3 DNA sequence: TGTGCCAGCAGTGATGATTGGTCGGGACACAACACTGAAGCTTTCTTT. This translates into CASSDDWSGHNTEAFF.

The V and J genes are TRBV3-1 and TRBJ1-1; D unresolved. The CDR3 is 17 residues long. The V end lost 0 bases, the J end lost 0 bases, and 14 bases lay between the germline ends. The germline V gene encodes CDR1 LGHDT and CDR2 YNNKEL (reference sequence). Here the CDR3 reads CASSQDPPGSMNTEAFF. As DNA, the CDR3 is TGTGCCAGCAGCCAAGACCCCCCCGGGAGCATGAACACTGAAGCTTTCTTT.

V is TRBV9 and J is TRBJ2-2; possible D gene TRBD2, 5 bases. V lost 0 bases to trimming and J lost 3 bases, with 12 bases between them. CDR1 and CDR2 (germline): SGDLS, YYNGEE. The CDR3 contains 16 residues. CDR3 amino acids: CASSVDSGWDTGELFF. As DNA, the CDR3 is TGTGCCAGCAGCGTAGACTCGGGGTGGGACACCGGGGAGCTGTTTTTT.

The chain carries TRBV27 and TRBJ1-6; D ambiguous. CDR3 size: 13 residues. Trimming pared 1 base from V and 6 bases from J, leaving 4 bases between. Germline lookup yields CDR1 MNHEY and CDR2 SMNVEV (reference sequence). The CDR3 is CASSLFGNSPLHF. The CDR3 coding sequence is TGTGCCAGCAGTTTATTCGGTAATTCACCCCTCCACTTT.

The CDR3 DNA reads TGTGCCAGCAGCTGGACTAGCGGGAGAGATCATTTTAGGGAGCTGTTTTTT. Protein: CASSWTSGRDHFRELFF. The chain links TRBV7-9 to TRBJ2-2, with 13 nucleotides matching TRBD2. V dropped 4 bases and J dropped 9; count of bases not matched to a gene: 11. The CDR3 runs 17 residues. Germline assignment: CDR1 SEHNR and CDR2 FQNEAQ (reference sequence).

V is TRBV5-1 and J is TRBJ2-1; TRBD2 matches at 7 bases. Germline loops: CDR1 SGHRS, CDR2 YFSETQ. The CDR3 has 15 residues. J was trimmed by 8 bases and V by 0 bases; bases with no gene match: 8. Written as DNA, the CDR3 is TGCGCCAGCAGCTTGGTGCGGGAGAACGCGGATGAGCAGTTCTTC. This translates into CASSLVRENADEQFF.

The chain joins TRBV7-9 to TRBJ1-1; D is perhaps TRBD1 (6 bases). The CDR3 totals 15 residues. Germline V gene lookup returns CDR1 SEHNR and CDR2 FQNEAQ (reference sequence). Between the trimmed V and J ends, which lost 1 base and 2 bases, there was a span of 11 bases. The CDR3 is CASSLDPRGNTEAFF. The CDR3 DNA sequence: TGTGCCAGCAGCTTAGATCCCAGGGGCAACACTGAAGCTTTCTTT.

This clonotype was found once. The chain couples TRBV28 to TRBJ2-2; possibly TRBD1 for D (5 bases). CDR3 length: 15 residues. Germline CDR1 MDHEN, CDR2 SYDVKM. The ends were cut back, 7 bases at V and 1 base at J, with 13 bases in the middle. Written as DNA, the CDR3 is TGTGCCAGCAACTTTGGGGCAGAGAACACCGGGGAGCTGTTTTTT. Protein sequence: CASNFGAENTGELFF.

The chain is built from TRBV7-6 and TRBJ1-1; D is possibly TRBD1 (6 bases). The V gene lost 3 bases and the J gene lost 6 bases, with 11 bases spanning the gap. Germline V gene lookup returns CDR1 SGHVS and CDR2 FNYEAQ. The CDR3 runs to 13 residues. The CDR3 is CASSFGGHSEAFF. CDR3 sequence (DNA): TGTGCCAGCAGCTTCGGGGGGCACTCTGAAGCTTTCTTT.

This sequence joins TRBV2 and TRBJ1-2; TRBD1 matches 8 bases. The CDR3 spans 15 residues. Germline assignment: CDR1 SNHLY and CDR2 FYNNEI. With 11 bases clipped from V and 6 bases from J, the junction kept 17 bases outside the gene matches. CDR3 sequence (DNA): TGTGCCTCTAAGGGGGAGACAGGGGCGTCGAATGGCTACACCTTC. Its translation is CASKGETGASNGYTF.

V and J are TRBV7-6 and TRBJ2-1; 10 bases line up with TRBD2. The CDR3 loop spans 16 amino acids. Germline CDR1 SGHVS, CDR2 FNYEAQ. Germline trimming cut 5 bases from V and 8 bases from J; bases unmatched to any gene: 12. This chain's CDR3 is CASSPGPSGGAYEQFF. The CDR3 nucleotides read TGTGCCAGCAGCCCTGGGCCCAGCGGGGGGGCTTATGAGCAGTTCTTC.

V and J are TRBV19 and TRBJ1-1, with TRBD1 matching 7 bases. CDR1 and CDR2 (germline): LNHDA, SQIVND (reference sequence). The J segment lost 4 bases and the V segment lost 5 bases, leaving 7 bases of the junction unmatched. There are 14 residues in the CDR3. In DNA form, the CDR3 reads TGTGCCAGTAGTGAATCAGGGGGGAGCACTGAAGCTTTCTTT. This sequence encodes CASSESGGSTEAFF.